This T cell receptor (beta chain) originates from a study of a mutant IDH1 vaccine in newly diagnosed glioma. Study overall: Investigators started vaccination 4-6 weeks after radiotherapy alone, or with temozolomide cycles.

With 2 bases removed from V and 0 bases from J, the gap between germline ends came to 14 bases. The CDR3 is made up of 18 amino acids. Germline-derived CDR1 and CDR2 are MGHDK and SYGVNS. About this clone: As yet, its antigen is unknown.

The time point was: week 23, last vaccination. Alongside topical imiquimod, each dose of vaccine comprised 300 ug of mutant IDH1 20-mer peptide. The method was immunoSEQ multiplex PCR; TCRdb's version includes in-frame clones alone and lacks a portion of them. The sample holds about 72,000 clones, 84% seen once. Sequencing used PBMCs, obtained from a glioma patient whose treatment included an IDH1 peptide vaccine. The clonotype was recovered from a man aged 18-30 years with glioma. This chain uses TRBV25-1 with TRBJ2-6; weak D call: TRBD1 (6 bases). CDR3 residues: CASSEGPDSHSGANVLTF. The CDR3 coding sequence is TGTGCCAGCAGTGAAGGCCCGGACAGTCACTCTGGGGCCAACGTCCTGACTTTC.